The 4 T cell receptor beta chains below all came from one sample that was sequenced in a study of blood T cell repertoires in COVID-19. Only in-frame clones appear in the TCRdb table, and some are missing; sequencing was by immunoSEQ multiplex PCR. The sample has over 130,000 clones, around 89% seen once. Sequencing input: peripheral blood. These receptors originate from a human donor in a cohort sampled during active COVID-19.

In its sample, this clone was seen once. This sequence joins TRBV12-3 or TRBV12-4 and TRBJ2-7; TRBD1 is a possible D gene (5 bases). The V end was cut by 4 bases, the J end by 2 bases, with 9 bases between. This CDR3 region has 13 residues. CDR3 loop: CASSSSRAYEQYF. CDR3 in DNA: TGTGCCAGCAGTTCTTCCAGGGCCTACGAGCAGTACTTC.

The V call is TRBV7-2, the J call TRBJ2-7, with TRBD1 matching over 9 bases. With 1 base clipped from V and 3 bases from J, the junction kept 1 base outside the gene matches. The germline V gene has CDR1 SGHTA and CDR2 FQGNSA. The CDR3 is 14 amino acids. The CDR3 DNA reads TGTGCCAGCAGCTTAGACAGGGGGCTCTACGAGCAGTACTTC. Amino acid sequence: CASSLDRGLYEQYF.

The chain is built from TRBV4-1 and TRBJ2-2, with D perhaps matching TRBD1 (6 bases). The CDR3 has 16 residues. V shed 2 bases and J shed 2 bases, with 12 bases lying between them. The germline CDR1 and CDR2 sequences are MGHRA and YSYEKL. The CDR3 bases are TGCGCCAGCAGCCAACCCGGGACACATAACACCGGGGAGCTGTTTTTT. It encodes CASSQPGTHNTGELFF.

Only a few counts were recorded for this clone. The rearrangement joins TRBV10-3 to TRBJ2-1; 8 nucleotides match TRBD2. CDR3 size: 11 residues. V gave up 11 bases and J gave up 7 bases; unmatched junction bases: 4. In germline, CDR1 is ENHRY, CDR2 SYGVKD. CDR3 sequence reads: CASRGGNEQFF. CDR3 nucleotides: TGTGCCTCCCGGGGGGGGAATGAGCAGTTCTTC.